This section outlines one TCR beta chain sequence together with its context. The data were taken from a study of blood T cell repertoires in COVID-19. Across the whole study: Spain, Italy and the United States supplied samples that represented acute and convalescent COVID-19.

Original methodology: Scientists estimated how many nucleated cells there were by amplifying reference gene primers. Libraries were prepared by immunoSEQ multiplex PCR; TCRdb keeps only in-frame clonotypes and omits some of them. V, J and clone size are taken as reported in that table, and D and trimming were inferred from the DNA itself. The data show about 120,000 clones, 85% seen once. The sample consisted of peripheral blood. The source of this sequence is a human donor in a cohort sampled during active COVID-19.

This CDR3 is CASSSTSGLGDTQYF. The DNA for the CDR3 is TGTGCCAGCAGTTCTACTAGCGGCTTGGGGGATACGCAGTATTTT. The gene calls are TRBV28 and TRBJ2-3, with TRBD2 identical over 8 bases. The germline V gene has CDR1 MDHEN and CDR2 SYDVKM. The CDR3 runs to 15 residues. Unmatched junction bases numbered 9, after V lost 4 bases and J lost 6 bases.